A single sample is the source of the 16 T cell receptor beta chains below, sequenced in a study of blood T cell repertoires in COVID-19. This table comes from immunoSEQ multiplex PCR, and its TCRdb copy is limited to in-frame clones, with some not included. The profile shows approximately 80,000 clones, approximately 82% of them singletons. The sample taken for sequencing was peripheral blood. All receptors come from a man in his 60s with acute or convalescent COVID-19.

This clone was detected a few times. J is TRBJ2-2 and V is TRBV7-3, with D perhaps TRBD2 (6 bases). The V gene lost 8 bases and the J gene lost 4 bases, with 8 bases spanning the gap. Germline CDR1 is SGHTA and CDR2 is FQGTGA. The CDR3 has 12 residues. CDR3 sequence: CASSGGTGELFF. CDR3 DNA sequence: TGTGCCAGCTCCGGGGGCACCGGGGAGCTGTTTTTT.

The CDR3: CSVQQAAESPLHF. CDR3 in DNA: TGCAGCGTGCAACAGGCGGCTGAGTCACCCCTCCACTTT. J is TRBJ1-6 and V is TRBV29-1; perhaps TRBD1 as D (5 bases). The germline CDR1 and CDR2 sequences are SQVTM and ANQGSEA. This CDR3 has 13 amino acids. Trimming removed 6 bases from V and 10 bases from J, with 16 bases in between.

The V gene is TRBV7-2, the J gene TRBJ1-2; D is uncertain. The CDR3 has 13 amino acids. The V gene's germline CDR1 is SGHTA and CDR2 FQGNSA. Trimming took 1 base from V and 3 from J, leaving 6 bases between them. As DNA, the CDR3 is TGTGCCAGCAGCTTAGGCGGCTACTATGGCTACACCTTC. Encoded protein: CASSLGGYYGYTF.

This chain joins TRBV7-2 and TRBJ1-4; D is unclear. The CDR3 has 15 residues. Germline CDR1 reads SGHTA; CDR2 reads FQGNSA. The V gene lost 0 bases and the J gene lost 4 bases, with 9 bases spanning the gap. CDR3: CASSLARGLNEKLFF. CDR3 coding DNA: TGTGCCAGCAGCTTAGCACGGGGTCTTAATGAAAAACTGTTTTTT.

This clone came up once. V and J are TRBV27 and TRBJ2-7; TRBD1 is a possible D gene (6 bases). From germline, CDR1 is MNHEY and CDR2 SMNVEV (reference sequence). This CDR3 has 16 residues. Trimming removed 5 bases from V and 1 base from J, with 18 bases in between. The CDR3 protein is CASSPTASGTSYEQYF. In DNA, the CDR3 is TGTGCCAGCAGTCCCACGGCCTCAGGGACATCCTACGAGCAGTACTTC.

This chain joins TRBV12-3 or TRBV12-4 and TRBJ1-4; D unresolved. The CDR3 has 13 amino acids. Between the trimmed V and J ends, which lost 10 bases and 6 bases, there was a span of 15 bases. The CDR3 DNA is TGTGCCACTCGGGTCTCCATGGATGAAAAACTGTTTTTT. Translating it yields CATRVSMDEKLFF.

The chain's CDR3 is CASRSTGIDNSPLHF. The CDR3 nucleotides are TGTGCCAGCAGATCTACAGGGATAGATAATTCACCCCTCCACTTT. V usage is TRBV6-5 and J usage is TRBJ1-6; possible D gene TRBD1, 6 bases. Trimming shortened V by 6 bases and J by 5 bases, and 14 bases separated the two germline ends. The CDR3 has 15 amino acids. Germline V CDR1 and CDR2: MNHEY, SVGAGI.

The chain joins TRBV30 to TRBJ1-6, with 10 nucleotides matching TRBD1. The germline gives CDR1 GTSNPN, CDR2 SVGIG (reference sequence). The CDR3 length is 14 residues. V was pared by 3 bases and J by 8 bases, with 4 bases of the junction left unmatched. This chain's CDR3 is CAWSQGQGYSPLHF. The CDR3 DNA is TGTGCCTGGAGCCAGGGACAGGGGTATTCACCCCTCCACTTT.

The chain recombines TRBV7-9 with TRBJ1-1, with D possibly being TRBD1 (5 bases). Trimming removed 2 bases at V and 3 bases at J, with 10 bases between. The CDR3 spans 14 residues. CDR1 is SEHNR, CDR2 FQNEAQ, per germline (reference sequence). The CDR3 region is CASSLRLGDTEAFF. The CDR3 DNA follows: TGTGCCAGCAGCTTAAGGTTAGGGGACACTGAAGCTTTCTTT. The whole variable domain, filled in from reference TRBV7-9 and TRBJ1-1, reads DTGVSQNPRHKITKRGQNVTFRCDPISEHNRLYWYRQTLGQGPEFLTYFQNEAQLEKSRLLSDRFSAERPKGSFSTLEIQRTEQGDSAMYLCASSLRLGDTEAFFGQGTRLTVV.

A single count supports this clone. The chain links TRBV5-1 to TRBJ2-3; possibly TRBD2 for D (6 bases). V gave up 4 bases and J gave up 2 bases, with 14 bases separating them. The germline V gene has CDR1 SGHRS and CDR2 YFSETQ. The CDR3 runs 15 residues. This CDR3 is CASSRGTEYTDTQYF. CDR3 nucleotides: TGCGCCAGCAGCCGCGGGACGGAATACACAGATACGCAGTATTTT.

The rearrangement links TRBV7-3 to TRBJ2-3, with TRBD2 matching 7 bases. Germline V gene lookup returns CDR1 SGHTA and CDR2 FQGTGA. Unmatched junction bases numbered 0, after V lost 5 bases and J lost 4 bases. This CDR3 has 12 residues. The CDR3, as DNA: TGTGCCAGCAGCCGGGGGGCAGATACGCAGTATTTT. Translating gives CASSRGADTQYF.

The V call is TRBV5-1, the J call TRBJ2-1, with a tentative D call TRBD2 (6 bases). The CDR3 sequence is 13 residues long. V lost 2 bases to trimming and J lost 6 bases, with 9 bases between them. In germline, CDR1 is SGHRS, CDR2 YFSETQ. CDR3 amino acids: CASSFSSVNEQFF. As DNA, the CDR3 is TGCGCCAGCAGCTTTTCTAGCGTCAATGAGCAGTTCTTC.

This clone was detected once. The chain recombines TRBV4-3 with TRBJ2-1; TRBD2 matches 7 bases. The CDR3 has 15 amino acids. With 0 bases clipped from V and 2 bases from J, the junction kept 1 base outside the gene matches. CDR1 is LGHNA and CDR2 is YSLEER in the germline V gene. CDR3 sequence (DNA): TGCGCCAGCAGCCAAGACGGGAGGACCTACAATGAGCAGTTCTTC. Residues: CASSQDGRTYNEQFF.

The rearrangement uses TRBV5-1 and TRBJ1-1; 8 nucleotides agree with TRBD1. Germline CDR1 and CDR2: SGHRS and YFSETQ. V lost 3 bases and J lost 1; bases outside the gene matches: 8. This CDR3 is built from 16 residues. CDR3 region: CASSSVTGQGNTEAFF. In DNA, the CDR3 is TGCGCCAGCAGCTCGGTTACCGGACAGGGGAACACTGAAGCTTTCTTT. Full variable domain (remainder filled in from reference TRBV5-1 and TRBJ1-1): KAGVTQTPRYLIKTRGQQVTLSCSPISGHRSVSWYQQTPGQGLQFLFEYFSETQRNKGNFPGRFSGRQFSNSRSEMNVSTLELGDSALYLCASSSVTGQGNTEAFFGQGTRLTVV.

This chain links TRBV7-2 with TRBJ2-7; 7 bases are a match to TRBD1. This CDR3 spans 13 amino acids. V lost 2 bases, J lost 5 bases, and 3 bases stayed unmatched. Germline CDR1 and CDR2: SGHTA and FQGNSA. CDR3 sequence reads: CASSLTTGNEQYF. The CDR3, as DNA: TGTGCCAGCAGCTTAACGACAGGGAACGAGCAGTACTTC.

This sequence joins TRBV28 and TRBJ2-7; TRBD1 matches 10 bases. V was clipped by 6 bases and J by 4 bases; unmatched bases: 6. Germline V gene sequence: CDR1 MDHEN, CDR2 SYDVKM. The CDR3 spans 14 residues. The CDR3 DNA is TGTGCCAGCAGCACCGGGACAGGGGCGTACGAGCAGTACTTC. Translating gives CASSTGTGAYEQYF.